Listed below are T cell receptor beta chains from one sample, sequenced in a study of cytomegalovirus exposure and HLA in healthy donors. Only in-frame clones appear in the TCRdb table, and some are missing; sequencing was by immunoSEQ multiplex PCR. This table holds about 160,000 clones, roughly four fifths found once. The sequenced sample consisted of PBMCs. The source of these receptors is a male donor in good health and CMV-seropositive. The CDR3 runs from the conserved cysteine through the conserved F or W. D genes are given only for firm matches. The size entry is marked missing in some rows and otherwise reads once, few, many or a size class.

v_call	d_call	j_call	clone_size	cdr3_aa	cdr3_nt
TRBV11-2	.	TRBJ1-2	.	CASSLARGGNYGYTF	TGTGCCAGCAGCTTAGCTCGGGGGGGAAACTATGGCTACACCTTC
TRBV5-1	.	TRBJ1-4	.	CASSLRYWNEKLFF	TGCGCCAGCAGCTTGCGCTATTGGAATGAAAAACTGTTTTTT
TRBV9	.	TRBJ2-5	.	CASSVGARTWETQYF	TGTGCCAGCAGCGTAGGGGCCAGGACTTGGGAGACCCAGTACTTC
TRBV28	.	TRBJ2-6	.	CASSLVGGFSGANVLTF	TGTGCCAGCAGTTTGGTAGGCGGCTTCTCTGGGGCCAACGTCCTGACTTTC
TRBV9	.	TRBJ2-3	.	CASSVDSGDTQYF	TGTGCCAGCAGCGTAGATTCCGGTGATACGCAGTATTTT
TRBV5-6	TRBD1	TRBJ2-7	once	CASSFNRGRGREQYF	TGTGCCAGCAGCTTCAACAGGGGTCGAGGACGCGAGCAGTACTTC
TRBV6-4	.	TRBJ1-1	.	CASSEVESTEAFF	TGTGCCAGCAGTGAGGTGGAGAGCACTGAAGCTTTCTTT
TRBV25-1	TRBD1	TRBJ1-6	few	CATRTGANSPLHF	TGTGCCACCCGGACAGGGGCGAATTCACCCCTCCACTTT
TRBV7-7	.	TRBJ1-3	.	CASSLALSGNTIYF	TGTGCCAGCAGCTTAGCCCTCTCTGGAAACACCATATATTTT
TRBV6-6	TRBD1	TRBJ1-3	.	CASIPTPGQGRNTIYF	TGTGCCAGCATCCCTACTCCGGGACAGGGGAGAAACACCATATATTTT
TRBV28	.	TRBJ1-2	.	CASRNRQDYGYTF	TGTGCCAGCAGGAATAGGCAGGACTATGGCTACACCTTC
TRBV6-6	.	TRBJ2-1	.	CASSTTGLRLNEQFF	TGTGCCAGCAGTACTACGGGACTCCGACTCAATGAGCAGTTCTTC
TRBV9	TRBD1	TRBJ1-2	.	CASSEGQGAYGYTF	TGTGCCAGCAGCGAAGGACAGGGGGCTTATGGCTACACCTTC